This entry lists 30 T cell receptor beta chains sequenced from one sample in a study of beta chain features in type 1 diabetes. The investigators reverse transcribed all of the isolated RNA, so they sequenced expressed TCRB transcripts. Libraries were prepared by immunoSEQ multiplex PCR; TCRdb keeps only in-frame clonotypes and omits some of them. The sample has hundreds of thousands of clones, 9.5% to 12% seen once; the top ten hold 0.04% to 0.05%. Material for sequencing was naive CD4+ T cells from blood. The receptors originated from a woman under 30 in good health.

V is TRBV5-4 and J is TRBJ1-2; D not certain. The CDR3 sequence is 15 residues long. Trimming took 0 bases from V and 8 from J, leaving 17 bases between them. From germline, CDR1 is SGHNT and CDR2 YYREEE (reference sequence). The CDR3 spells CASSLDPAGSEGYTF. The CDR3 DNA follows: TGTGCCAGCAGCTTGGACCCCGCGGGTTCGGAGGGCTACACCTTC.

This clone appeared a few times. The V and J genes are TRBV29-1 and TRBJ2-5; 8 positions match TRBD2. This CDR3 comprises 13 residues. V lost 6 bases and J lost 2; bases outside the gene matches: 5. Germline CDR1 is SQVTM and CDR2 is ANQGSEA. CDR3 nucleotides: TGCAGCGTAAACCCTAGCGGGCAAGAGACCCAGTACTTC. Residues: CSVNPSGQETQYF.

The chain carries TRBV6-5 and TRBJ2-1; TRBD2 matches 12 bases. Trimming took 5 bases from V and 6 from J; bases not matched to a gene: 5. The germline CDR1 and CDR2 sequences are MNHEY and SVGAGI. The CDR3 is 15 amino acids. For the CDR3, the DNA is TGTGCCAGCAGTCTTCTAGCGGGGGGGCCCAATGAGCAGTTCTTC. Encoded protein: CASSLLAGGPNEQFF.

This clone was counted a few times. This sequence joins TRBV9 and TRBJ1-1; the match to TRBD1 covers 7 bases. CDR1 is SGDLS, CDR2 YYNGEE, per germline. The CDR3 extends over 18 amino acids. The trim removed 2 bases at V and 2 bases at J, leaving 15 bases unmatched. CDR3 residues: CASSVSPLTDRSNTEAFF. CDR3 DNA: TGTGCCAGCAGCGTGTCACCCCTAACGGACAGGAGCAACACTGAAGCTTTCTTT.

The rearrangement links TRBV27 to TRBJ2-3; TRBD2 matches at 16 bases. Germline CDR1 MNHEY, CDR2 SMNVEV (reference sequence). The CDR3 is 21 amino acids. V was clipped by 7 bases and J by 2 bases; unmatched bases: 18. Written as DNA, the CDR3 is TGTGCCAGCATGGAAGCTCCTCCCGGGACTAGCGGGAGGGAAAACACAGATACGCAGTATTTT. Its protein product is CASMEAPPGTSGRENTDTQYF.

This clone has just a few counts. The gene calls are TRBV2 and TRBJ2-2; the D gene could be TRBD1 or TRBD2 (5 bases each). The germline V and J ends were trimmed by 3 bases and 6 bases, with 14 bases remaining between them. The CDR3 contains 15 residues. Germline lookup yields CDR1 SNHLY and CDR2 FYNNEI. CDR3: CASSEQRGGPGELFF. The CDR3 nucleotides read TGTGCCAGCAGTGAGCAGAGGGGTGGTCCCGGGGAGCTGTTTTTT. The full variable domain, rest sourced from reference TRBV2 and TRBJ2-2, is EPEVTQTPSHQVTQMGQEVILRCVPISNHLYFYWYRQILGQKVEFLVSFYNNEISEKSEIFDDQFSVERPDGSNFTLKIRSTKLEDSAMYFCASSEQRGGPGELFFGEGSRLTVL.

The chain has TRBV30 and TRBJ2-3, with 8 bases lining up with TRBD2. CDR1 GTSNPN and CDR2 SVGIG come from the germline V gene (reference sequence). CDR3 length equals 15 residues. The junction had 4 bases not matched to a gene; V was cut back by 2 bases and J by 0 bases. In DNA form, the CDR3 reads TGTGCCTGGAGTCCTCCTAGCGGGAGCACAGATACGCAGTATTTT. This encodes CAWSPPSGSTDTQYF.

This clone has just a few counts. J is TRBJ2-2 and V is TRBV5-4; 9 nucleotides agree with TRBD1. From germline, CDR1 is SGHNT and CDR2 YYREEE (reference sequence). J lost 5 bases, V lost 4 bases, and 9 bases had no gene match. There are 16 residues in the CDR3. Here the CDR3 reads CASSVPGQGWTGELFF. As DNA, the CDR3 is TGTGCCAGCAGCGTGCCGGGACAGGGCTGGACCGGGGAGCTGTTTTTT. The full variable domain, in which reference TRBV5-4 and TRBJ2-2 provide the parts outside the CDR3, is ETGVTQSPTHLIKTRGQQVTLRCSSQSGHNTVSWYQQALGQGPQFIFQYYREEENGRGNFPPRFSGLQFPNYSSELNVNALELDDSALYLCASSVPGQGWTGELFFGEGSRLTVL.

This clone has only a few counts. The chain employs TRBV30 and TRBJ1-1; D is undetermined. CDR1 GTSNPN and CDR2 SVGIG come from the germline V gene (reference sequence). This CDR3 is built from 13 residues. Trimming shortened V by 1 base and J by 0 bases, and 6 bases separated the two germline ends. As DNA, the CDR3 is TGTGCCTGGAGTGCCCGGGTGAACACTGAAGCTTTCTTT. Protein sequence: CAWSARVNTEAFF. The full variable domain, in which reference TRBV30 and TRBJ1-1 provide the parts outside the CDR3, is SQTIHQWPATLVQPVGSPLSLECTVEGTSNPNLYWYRQAAGRGLQLLFYSVGIGQISSEVPQNLSASRPQDRQFILSSKKLLLSDSGFYLCAWSARVNTEAFFGQGTRLTVV.

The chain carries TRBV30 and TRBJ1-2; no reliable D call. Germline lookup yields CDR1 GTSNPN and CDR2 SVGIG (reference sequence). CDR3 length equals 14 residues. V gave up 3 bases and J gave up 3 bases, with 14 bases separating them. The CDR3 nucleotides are TGTGCCTGGAGCGGTGTGAGGTATCACTATGGCTACACCTTC. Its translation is CAWSGVRYHYGYTF. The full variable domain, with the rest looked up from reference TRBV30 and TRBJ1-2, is SQTIHQWPATLVQPVGSPLSLECTVEGTSNPNLYWYRQAAGRGLQLLFYSVGIGQISSEVPQNLSASRPQDRQFILSSKKLLLSDSGFYLCAWSGVRYHYGYTFGSGTRLTVV.

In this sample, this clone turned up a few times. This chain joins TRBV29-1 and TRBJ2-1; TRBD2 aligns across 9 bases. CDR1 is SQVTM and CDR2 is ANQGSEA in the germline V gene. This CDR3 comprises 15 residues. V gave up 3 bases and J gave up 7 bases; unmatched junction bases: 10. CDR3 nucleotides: TGCAGCGTTGATGGCGGGCGGGAGGGCAAGAATGAGCAGTTCTTC. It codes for CSVDGGREGKNEQFF.

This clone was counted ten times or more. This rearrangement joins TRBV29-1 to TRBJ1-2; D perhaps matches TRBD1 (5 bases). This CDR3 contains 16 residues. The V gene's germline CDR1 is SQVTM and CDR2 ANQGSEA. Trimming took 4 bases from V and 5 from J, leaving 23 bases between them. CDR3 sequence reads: CSVVFPGRSAGYGYTF. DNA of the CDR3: TGCAGCGTTGTCTTCCCGGGACGTTCCGCTGGGTATGGCTACACCTTC.

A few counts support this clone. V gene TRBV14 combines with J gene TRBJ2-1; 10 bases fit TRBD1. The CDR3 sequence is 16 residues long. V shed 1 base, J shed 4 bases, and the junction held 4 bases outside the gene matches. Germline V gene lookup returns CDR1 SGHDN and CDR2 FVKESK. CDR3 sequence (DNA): TGTGCCAGCAGCCAAGTCGGGACAGGGGATTACAATGAGCAGTTCTTC. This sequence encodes CASSQVGTGDYNEQFF.

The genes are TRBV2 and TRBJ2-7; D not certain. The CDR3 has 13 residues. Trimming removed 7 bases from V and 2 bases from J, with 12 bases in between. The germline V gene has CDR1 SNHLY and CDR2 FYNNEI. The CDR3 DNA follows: TGTGCCAGCACACTGGCACGGACCTACGAGCAGTACTTC. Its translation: CASTLARTYEQYF.

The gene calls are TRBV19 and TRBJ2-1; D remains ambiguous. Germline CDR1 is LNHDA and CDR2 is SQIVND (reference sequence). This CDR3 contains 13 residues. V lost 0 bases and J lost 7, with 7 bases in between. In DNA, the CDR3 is TGTGCCAGTAGTATAGATCGCGTTAATGAGCAGTTCTTC. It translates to CASSIDRVNEQFF.

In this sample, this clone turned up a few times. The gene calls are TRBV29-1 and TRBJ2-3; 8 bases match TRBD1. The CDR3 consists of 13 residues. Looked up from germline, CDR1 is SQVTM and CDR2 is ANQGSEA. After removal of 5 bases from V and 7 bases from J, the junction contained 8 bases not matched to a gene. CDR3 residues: CSVSGGAAYTQYF. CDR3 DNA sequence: TGCAGCGTTTCAGGGGGCGCGGCGTATACGCAGTATTTT.

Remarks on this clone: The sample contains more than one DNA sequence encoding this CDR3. The CDR3 is CSVGWGNTEAFF. The CDR3 nucleotides are TGCAGCGTTGGGTGGGGGAACACTGAAGCTTTCTTT. This chain links TRBV29-1 with TRBJ1-1; D is uncertain. The CDR3 covers 12 residues. Between the trimmed V and J ends, which lost 4 bases and 1 base, there was a span of 7 bases. Germline CDR1 SQVTM, CDR2 ANQGSEA.

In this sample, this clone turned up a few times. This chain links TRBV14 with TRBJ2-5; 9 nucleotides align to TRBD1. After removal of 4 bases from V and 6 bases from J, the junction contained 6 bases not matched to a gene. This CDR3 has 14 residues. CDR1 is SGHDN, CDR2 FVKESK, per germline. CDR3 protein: CASSLGQGLQTQYF. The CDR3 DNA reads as TGTGCCAGCAGCCTCGGACAGGGGTTACAGACCCAGTACTTC.

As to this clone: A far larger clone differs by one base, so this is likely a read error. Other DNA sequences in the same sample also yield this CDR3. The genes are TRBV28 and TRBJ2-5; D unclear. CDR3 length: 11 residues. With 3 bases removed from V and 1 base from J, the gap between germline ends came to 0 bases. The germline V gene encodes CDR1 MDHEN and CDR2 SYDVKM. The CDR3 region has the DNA TGTGCCAGCAGTTTCCAAGAGACCCAGTACTTC. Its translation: CASSFQETQYF.

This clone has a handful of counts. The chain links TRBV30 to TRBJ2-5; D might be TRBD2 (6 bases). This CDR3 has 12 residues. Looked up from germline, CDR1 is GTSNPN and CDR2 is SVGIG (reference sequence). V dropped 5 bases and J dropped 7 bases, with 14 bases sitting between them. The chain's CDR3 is CAWGLRIGTQYF. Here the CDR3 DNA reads TGTGCCTGGGGACTAAGGATAGGGACCCAGTACTTC.

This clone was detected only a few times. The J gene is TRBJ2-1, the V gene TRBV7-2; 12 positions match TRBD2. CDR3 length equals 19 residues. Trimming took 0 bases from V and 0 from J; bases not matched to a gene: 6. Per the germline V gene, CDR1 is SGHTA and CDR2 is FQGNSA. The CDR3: CASSLASLAGGSSYNEQFF. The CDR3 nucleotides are TGTGCCAGCAGCTTAGCCTCACTAGCGGGGGGTAGCTCCTACAATGAGCAGTTCTTC. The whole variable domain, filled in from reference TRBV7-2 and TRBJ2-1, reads GAGVSQSPSNKVTEKGKDVELRCDPISGHTALYWYRQSLGQGLEFLIYFQGNSAPDKSGLPSDRFSAERTGGSVSTLTIQRTQQEDSAVYLCASSLASLAGGSSYNEQFFGPGTRLTVL.

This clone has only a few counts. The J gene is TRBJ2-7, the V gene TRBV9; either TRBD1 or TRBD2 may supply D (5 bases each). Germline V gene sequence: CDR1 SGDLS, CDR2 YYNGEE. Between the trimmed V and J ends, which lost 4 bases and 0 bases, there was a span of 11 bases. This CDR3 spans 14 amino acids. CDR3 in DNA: TGTGCCAGCAGCAACTCTGGGACCTCCTACGAGCAGTACTTC. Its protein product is CASSNSGTSYEQYF.

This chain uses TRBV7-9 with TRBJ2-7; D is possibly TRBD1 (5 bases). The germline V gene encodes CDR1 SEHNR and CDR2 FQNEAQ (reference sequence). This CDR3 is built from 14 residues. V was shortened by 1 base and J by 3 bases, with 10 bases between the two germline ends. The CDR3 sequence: CASSLVAGNYEQYF. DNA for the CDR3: TGTGCCAGCAGCTTAGTCGCAGGGAACTACGAGCAGTACTTC.

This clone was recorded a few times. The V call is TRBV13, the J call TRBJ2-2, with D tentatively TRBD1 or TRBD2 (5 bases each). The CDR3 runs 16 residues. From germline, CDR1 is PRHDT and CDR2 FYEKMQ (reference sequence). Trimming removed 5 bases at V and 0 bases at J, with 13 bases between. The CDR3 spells CASSDPGRTNTGELFF. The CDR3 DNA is TGTGCCAGCAGCGATCCGGGACGGACGAACACCGGGGAGCTGTTTTTT.

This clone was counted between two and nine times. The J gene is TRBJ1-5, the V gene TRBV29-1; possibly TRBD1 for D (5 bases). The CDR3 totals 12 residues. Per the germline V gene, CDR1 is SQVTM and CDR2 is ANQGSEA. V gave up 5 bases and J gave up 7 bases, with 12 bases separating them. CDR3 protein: CSVSNRGQPQHF. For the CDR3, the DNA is TGCAGCGTTTCCAACCGGGGCCAGCCCCAGCATTTT. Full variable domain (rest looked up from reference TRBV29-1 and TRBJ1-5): SAVISQKPSRDICQRGTSLTIQCQVDSQVTMMFWYRQQPGQSLTLIATANQGSEATYESGFVIDKFPISRPNLTFSTLTVSNMSPEDSSIYLCSVSNRGQPQHFGDGTRLSIL.

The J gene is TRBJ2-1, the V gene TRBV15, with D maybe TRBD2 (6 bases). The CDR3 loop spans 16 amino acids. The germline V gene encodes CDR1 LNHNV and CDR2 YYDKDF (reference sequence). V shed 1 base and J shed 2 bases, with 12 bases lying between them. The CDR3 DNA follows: TGTGCCACCAGCAGAGGGGACTCCGCCGCCTACAATGAGCAGTTCTTC. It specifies CATSRGDSAAYNEQFF.

CDR3 in amino acids: CASTSGGELFF. The CDR3 DNA reads as TGTGCCAGCACTTCTGGCGGGGAGCTGTTTTTT. This chain uses TRBV11-3 with TRBJ2-2; no clear D. With 7 bases removed from V and 7 bases from J, the gap between germline ends came to 7 bases. CDR1 SGHNT and CDR2 YENEEA come from the germline V gene. The CDR3 runs 11 residues.

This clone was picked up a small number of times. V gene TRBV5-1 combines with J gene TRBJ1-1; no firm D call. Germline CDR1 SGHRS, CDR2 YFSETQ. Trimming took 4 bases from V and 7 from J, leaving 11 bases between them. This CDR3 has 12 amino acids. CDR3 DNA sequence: TGCGCCAGCAGCATTAGTTTAGGTGAAGCTTTCTTT. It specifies CASSISLGEAFF.

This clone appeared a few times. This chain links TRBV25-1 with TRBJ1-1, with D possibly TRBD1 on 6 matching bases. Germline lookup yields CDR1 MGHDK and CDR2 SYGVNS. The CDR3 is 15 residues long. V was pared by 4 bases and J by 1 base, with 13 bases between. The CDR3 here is CASSALPTGNTEAFF. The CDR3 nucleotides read TGTGCCAGCAGTGCCCTTCCGACAGGGAACACTGAAGCTTTCTTT. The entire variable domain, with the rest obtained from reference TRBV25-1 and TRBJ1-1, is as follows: EADIYQTPRYLVIGTGKKITLECSQTMGHDKMYWYQQDPGMELHLIHYSYGVNSTEKGDLSSESTVSRIRTEHFPLTLESARPSHTSQYLCASSALPTGNTEAFFGQGTRLTVV.

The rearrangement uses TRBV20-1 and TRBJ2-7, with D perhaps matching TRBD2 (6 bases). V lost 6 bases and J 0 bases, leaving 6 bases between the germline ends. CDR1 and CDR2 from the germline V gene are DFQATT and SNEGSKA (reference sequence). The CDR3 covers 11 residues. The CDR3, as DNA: TGCAGTGCGACTAGCTCCTACGAGCAGTACTTC. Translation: CSATSSYEQYF.